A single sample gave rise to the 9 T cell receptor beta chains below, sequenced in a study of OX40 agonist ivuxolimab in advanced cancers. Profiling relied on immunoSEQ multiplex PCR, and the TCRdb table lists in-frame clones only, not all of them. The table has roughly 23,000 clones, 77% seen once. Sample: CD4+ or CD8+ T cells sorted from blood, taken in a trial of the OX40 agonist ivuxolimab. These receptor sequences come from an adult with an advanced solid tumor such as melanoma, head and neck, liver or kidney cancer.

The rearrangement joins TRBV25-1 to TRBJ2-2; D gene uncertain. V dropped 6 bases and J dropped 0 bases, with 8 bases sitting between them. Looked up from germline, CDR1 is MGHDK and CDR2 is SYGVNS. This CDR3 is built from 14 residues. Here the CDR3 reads CASSWTANTGELFF. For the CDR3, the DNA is TGTGCCAGCAGCTGGACGGCGAACACCGGGGAGCTGTTTTTT.

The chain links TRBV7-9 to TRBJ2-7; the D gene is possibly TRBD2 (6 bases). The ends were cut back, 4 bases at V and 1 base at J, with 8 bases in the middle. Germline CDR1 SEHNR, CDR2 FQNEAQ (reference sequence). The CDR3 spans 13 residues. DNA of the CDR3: TGTGCCAGCAGCTCGGGAGTATCCTACGAGCAGTACTTC. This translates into CASSSGVSYEQYF.

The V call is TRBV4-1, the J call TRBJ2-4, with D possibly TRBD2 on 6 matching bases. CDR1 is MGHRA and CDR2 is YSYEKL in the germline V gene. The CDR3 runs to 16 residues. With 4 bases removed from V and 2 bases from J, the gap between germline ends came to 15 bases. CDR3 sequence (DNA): TGCGCCAGCAGCCCGCAGGAGGGCGAGACCAAAAACATTCAGTACTTC. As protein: CASSPQEGETKNIQYF.

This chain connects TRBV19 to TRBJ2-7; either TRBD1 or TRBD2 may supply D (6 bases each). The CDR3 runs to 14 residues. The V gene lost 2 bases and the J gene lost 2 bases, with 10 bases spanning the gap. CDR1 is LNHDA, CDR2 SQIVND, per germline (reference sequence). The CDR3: CASSITGATYEQYF. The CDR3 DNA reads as TGTGCCAGTAGTATAACGGGGGCGACCTACGAGCAGTACTTC.

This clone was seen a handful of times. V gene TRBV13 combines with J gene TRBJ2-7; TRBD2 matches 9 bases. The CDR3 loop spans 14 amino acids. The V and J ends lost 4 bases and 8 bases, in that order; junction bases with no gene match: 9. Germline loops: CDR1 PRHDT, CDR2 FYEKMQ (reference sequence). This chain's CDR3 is CASSWGGGAEKQYF. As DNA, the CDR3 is TGTGCCAGCAGCTGGGGCGGGGGGGCCGAGAAGCAGTACTTC.

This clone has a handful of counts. The CDR3 spells CATSGDRASYEQYF. CDR3 nucleotide sequence: TGTGCCACAAGTGGGGACAGGGCGTCCTACGAGCAGTACTTC. The chain couples TRBV15 to TRBJ2-7; 9 nucleotides align to TRBD1. CDR1 is LNHNV, CDR2 YYDKDF, per germline (reference sequence). V gave up 9 bases and J gave up 1 base; unmatched junction bases: 7. The CDR3 is made up of 14 amino acids. The complete variable domain, with remaining parts taken from reference TRBV15 and TRBJ2-7, reads DAMVIQNPRYQVTQFGKPVTLSCSQTLNHNVMYWYQQKSSQAPKLLFHYYDKDFNNEADTPDNFQSRRPNTSFCFLDIRSPGLGDTAMYLCATSGDRASYEQYFGPGTRLTVT.

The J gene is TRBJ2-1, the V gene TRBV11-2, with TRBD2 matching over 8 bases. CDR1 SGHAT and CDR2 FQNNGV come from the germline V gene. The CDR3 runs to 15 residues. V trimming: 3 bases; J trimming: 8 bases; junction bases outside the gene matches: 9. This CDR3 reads CASSFGVAGNDEQFF. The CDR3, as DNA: TGTGCCAGCAGCTTTGGGGTAGCGGGGAACGATGAGCAGTTCTTC.

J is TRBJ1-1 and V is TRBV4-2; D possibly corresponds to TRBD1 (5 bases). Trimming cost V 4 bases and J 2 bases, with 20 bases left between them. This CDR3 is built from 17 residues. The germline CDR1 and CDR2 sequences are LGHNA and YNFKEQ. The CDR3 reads CASSRLGGFTLNTEAFF. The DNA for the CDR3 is TGTGCCAGCAGCCGCCTGGGGGGATTTACACTCAACACTGAAGCTTTCTTT.

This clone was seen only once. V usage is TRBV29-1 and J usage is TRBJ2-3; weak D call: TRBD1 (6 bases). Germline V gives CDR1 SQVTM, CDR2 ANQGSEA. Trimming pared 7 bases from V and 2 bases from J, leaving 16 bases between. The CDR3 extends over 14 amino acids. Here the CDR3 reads CSDRTGSNTDTQYF. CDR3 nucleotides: TGCAGCGACCGAACAGGGTCAAACACAGATACGCAGTATTTT.